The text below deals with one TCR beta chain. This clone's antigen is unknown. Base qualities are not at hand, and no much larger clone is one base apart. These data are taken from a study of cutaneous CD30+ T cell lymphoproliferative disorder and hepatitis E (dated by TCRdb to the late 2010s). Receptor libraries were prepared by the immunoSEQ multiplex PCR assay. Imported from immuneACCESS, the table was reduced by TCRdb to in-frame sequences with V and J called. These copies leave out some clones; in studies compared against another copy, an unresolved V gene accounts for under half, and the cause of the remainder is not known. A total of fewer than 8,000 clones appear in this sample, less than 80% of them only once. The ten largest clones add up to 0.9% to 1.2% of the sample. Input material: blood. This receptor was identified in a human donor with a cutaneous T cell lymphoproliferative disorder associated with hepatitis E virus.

The sequenced DNA: TGCGCCAGCAGCCAAGACGGGACAGCTTACAATGAGCAGTTCTTC. It is translated as CASSQDGTAYNEQFF. The rearrangement joined TRBV4-3 to TRBJ2-1; 7 junctional bases match TRBD1. Sequences LGHNA (CDR1) and YSLEER (CDR2) are obtained from the germline V gene. The cysteine opens and the phenylalanine closes a CDR3 of 15 amino acids. The DNA shown is the 45-base CDR3, in frame from base 1. Trimmed from V: 0 bases; trimmed from J: 4 bases; junction bases lacking a gene match: 3.